The 32 T cell receptor beta chains listed next were all sequenced from one sample in a study of OX40 agonist ivuxolimab in advanced cancers. Here immunoSEQ multiplex PCR was the method, and the copy in TCRdb shows in-frame clones only, minus some. This table holds tens of thousands of clones, around 89% found once. The sample was CD4+ or CD8+ T cells sorted from blood, taken in a trial of the OX40 agonist ivuxolimab. The receptors shown here come from an adult with an advanced solid tumor such as melanoma, head and neck, liver or kidney cancer.

The rearrangement uses TRBV27 and TRBJ2-7, with D possibly being TRBD2 (6 bases). Germline CDR1 MNHEY, CDR2 SMNVEV (reference sequence). CDR3 length equals 15 residues. Trimming pared 0 bases from V and 4 bases from J, leaving 13 bases between. CDR3 nucleotide sequence: TGTGCCAGCAGTTTATCGATTGGGGGGTGGTACGAGCAGTACTTC. Its translation: CASSLSIGGWYEQYF.

J is TRBJ1-4 and V is TRBV2; D possibly corresponds to TRBD1 (6 bases). The germline V gene encodes CDR1 SNHLY and CDR2 FYNNEI. Trimming took 10 bases from V and 8 from J, leaving 17 bases between them. CDR3 length: 13 amino acids. CDR3 DNA sequence: TGTGCCATACAAACCGGGGGGCGGGAAAAACTGTTTTTT. Residues: CAIQTGGREKLFF.

The CDR3 loop is CASRDPGTGGSNYGYTF. The CDR3 coding sequence is TGTGCCAGCAGAGACCCAGGGACAGGGGGATCTAACTATGGCTACACCTTC. The V call is TRBV27, the J call TRBJ1-2, with 11 bases fitting TRBD1. The CDR3 runs to 17 residues. The V gene's germline CDR1 is MNHEY and CDR2 SMNVEV (reference sequence). After removal of 6 bases from V and 0 bases from J, the junction contained 9 bases not matched to a gene.

The chain employs TRBV6-5 and TRBJ1-6; weak D call: TRBD1 (5 bases). With 2 bases removed from V and 9 bases from J, the gap between germline ends came to 14 bases. Germline lookup yields CDR1 MNHEY and CDR2 SVGAGI. The CDR3 is 15 amino acids. This CDR3 is CASSYGAGSTSPLHF. DNA for the CDR3: TGTGCCAGCAGTTACGGGGCAGGGAGTACTTCACCCCTCCACTTT.

The J gene is TRBJ1-2, the V gene TRBV4-3, with a tentative D call TRBD1 (5 bases). The CDR3 totals 14 residues. The ends were cut back, 3 bases at V and 8 bases at J, with 16 bases in the middle. Germline-derived CDR1 and CDR2 are LGHNA and YSLEER. CDR3 region: CASSQGGRGLGYTF. The CDR3 DNA reads TGCGCCAGCAGCCAGGGGGGACGGGGTCTCGGCTACACCTTC.

This rearrangement joins TRBV30 to TRBJ1-1, with a tentative D call TRBD1 (6 bases). CDR3 length equals 12 residues. The ends were cut back, 4 bases at V and 6 bases at J, with 12 bases in the middle. Germline V gene lookup returns CDR1 GTSNPN and CDR2 SVGIG (reference sequence). DNA of the CDR3: TGTGCCTGGAATGCAGGGGCCGCTGAAGCTTTCTTT. It yields the protein CAWNAGAAEAFF.

The chain uses TRBV5-1 and TRBJ1-1; 9 bases agree with TRBD1. Germline lookup yields CDR1 SGHRS and CDR2 YFSETQ. J was trimmed by 4 bases and V by 4 bases; bases with no gene match: 8. This CDR3 is built from 15 residues. The CDR3 spells CASSRDRARGTEAFF. The CDR3 DNA follows: TGCGCCAGCAGCAGGGACAGGGCCAGGGGCACTGAAGCTTTCTTT.

The gene calls are TRBV7-8 and TRBJ2-7, with 9 nucleotides matching TRBD1. Germline V CDR1 and CDR2: SGHVS, FQNEAQ. V was pared by 4 bases and J by 5 bases, with 12 bases of the junction left unmatched. This CDR3 is built from 16 residues. The CDR3 spells CASSYWRDREGDEQYF. CDR3 coding DNA: TGTGCCAGCAGCTATTGGCGGGACAGGGAAGGGGACGAGCAGTACTTC.

In DNA, the CDR3 is TGTGCCAGCTGCAAGGACAGGGGCAATTCACCCCTCCACTTT. This encodes CASCKDRGNSPLHF. V gene TRBV7-2 combines with J gene TRBJ1-6; 9 bases fit TRBD1. Trimming removed 8 bases from V and 7 bases from J; junction bases left unmatched: 6. The CDR3 has 14 residues. Per the germline V gene, CDR1 is SGHTA and CDR2 is FQGNSA.

This chain joins TRBV5-1 and TRBJ2-1; 13 bases map to TRBD2. In germline, CDR1 is SGHRS, CDR2 YFSETQ. CDR3 length: 17 amino acids. V shed 5 bases and J 0 bases; nucleotides not matched to a gene: 5. In nucleotides, the CDR3 is TGCGCCAGCAGGGGACTAGCGGGACAGAGCTCCTACAATGAGCAGTTCTTC. Its protein product is CASRGLAGQSSYNEQFF.

The chain employs TRBV7-2 and TRBJ2-7; 14 nucleotides agree with TRBD2. Unmatched junction bases numbered 5, after V lost 5 bases and J lost 2 bases. The germline V gene has CDR1 SGHTA and CDR2 FQGNSA. CDR3 length equals 16 residues. CDR3: CASSASGLAGAYEQYF. The CDR3 nucleotides are TGTGCCAGCAGCGCATCGGGACTAGCGGGAGCCTACGAGCAGTACTTC.

The rearrangement links TRBV25-1 to TRBJ2-1; TRBD2 aligns across 9 bases. The CDR3 loop spans 13 amino acids. J was trimmed by 7 bases and V by 6 bases; bases with no gene match: 4. Germline V gene sequence: CDR1 MGHDK, CDR2 SYGVNS. CDR3 sequence: CASRAGGRNEQFF. CDR3 bases: TGTGCCAGCAGAGCGGGAGGCAGGAATGAGCAGTTCTTC. Complete variable domain (other parts from reference TRBV25-1 and TRBJ2-1): EADIYQTPRYLVIGTGKKITLECSQTMGHDKMYWYQQDPGMELHLIHYSYGVNSTEKGDLSSESTVSRIRTEHFPLTLESARPSHTSQYLCASRAGGRNEQFFGPGTRLTVL.

This clone came up once. At one end, the junction sequence differs from germline, possibly due to a read error. The chain links TRBV7-8 to TRBJ2-1, with TRBD2 matching over 11 bases. This CDR3 region has 15 residues. The germline V gene has CDR1 SGHVS and CDR2 FQNEAQ. The CDR3 DNA reads as TGTGCCAGCAGCCTAGCGGGAGGTATGTACAATGAGCAGTTCTTC. Encoded protein: CASSLAGGMYNEQFF.

The V and J genes are TRBV6-6 and TRBJ1-1; D is unresolved. CDR1 and CDR2 (germline): MNHNY, SVGAGI (reference sequence). Trimming took 7 bases from V and 1 from J, leaving 13 bases between them. The CDR3 has 14 amino acids. CDR3 amino acids: CASTPSHTNTEAFF. The CDR3 DNA reads as TGTGCCAGCACCCCCAGCCACACGAACACTGAAGCTTTCTTT.

As DNA, the CDR3 is TGCGCCAGCAGTGAGGCGGGAGGGCCAGATACGCAGTATTTT. Translating gives CASSEAGGPDTQYF. V is TRBV10-2 and J is TRBJ2-3; 9 bases map to TRBD2. Germline assignment: CDR1 WSHSY and CDR2 SAAADI. The V gene end was trimmed by 2 bases and the J gene end by 4 bases; junction bases not matched to a gene: 1. The CDR3 has 14 amino acids.

The rearrangement joins TRBV5-1 to TRBJ1-1; 7 bases are a match to TRBD1. Germline loops: CDR1 SGHRS, CDR2 YFSETQ. The CDR3 is 15 amino acids. The J segment lost 3 bases and the V segment lost 0 bases, leaving 5 bases of the junction unmatched. CDR3: CASSLVQGGDTEAFF. Here the CDR3 DNA reads TGCGCCAGCAGCTTGGTTCAGGGGGGGGACACTGAAGCTTTCTTT.

This clone showed up just a few times. This chain joins TRBV30 and TRBJ1-4; 10 nucleotides line up with TRBD1. Germline CDR1 is GTSNPN and CDR2 is SVGIG (reference sequence). The CDR3 runs to 15 residues. V shed 0 bases and J 6 bases; nucleotides not matched to a gene: 4. In nucleotides, the CDR3 is TGTGCCTGGAGTGTTCTGGGGACAGGGGATGAAAAACTGTTTTTT. Residues: CAWSVLGTGDEKLFF.

This clone was seen only once. The chain couples TRBV30 to TRBJ1-3; D not certain. In germline, CDR1 is GTSNPN, CDR2 SVGIG (reference sequence). The length of the CDR3 is 14 residues. V gave up 5 bases and J gave up 0 bases, with 11 bases separating them. The DNA for the CDR3 is TGTGCCTGGCAACGGATTTCCTCTGGAAACACCATATATTTT. Amino acid sequence: CAWQRISSGNTIYF.

The chain has TRBV6-6 and TRBJ2-7, with 7 bases that match TRBD1. The CDR3 is made up of 13 amino acids. J was trimmed by 4 bases and V by 7 bases; bases with no gene match: 7. In germline, CDR1 is MNHNY, CDR2 SVGAGI (reference sequence). CDR3 sequence reads: CASTKQGWYEQYF. In nucleotides, the CDR3 is TGTGCCAGCACAAAACAGGGGTGGTACGAGCAGTACTTC.

This clone was picked up a small number of times. J is TRBJ1-2 and V is TRBV6-1; TRBD1 is a possible D gene (5 bases). CDR1 MNHNS and CDR2 SASEGT come from the germline V gene. The CDR3 consists of 13 residues. The V end was cut by 3 bases, the J end by 4 bases, with 9 bases between. In DNA form, the CDR3 reads TGTGCCAGCAGTGACGGGGGGAGCTATGGCTACACCTTC. Protein: CASSDGGSYGYTF.

This clone was picked up one time. V usage is TRBV18 and J usage is TRBJ2-2; 13 nucleotides line up with TRBD2. The CDR3 runs to 18 residues. V was pared by 1 base and J by 3 bases, with 5 bases of the junction left unmatched. Germline loops: CDR1 KGHSH, CDR2 LQKENI. CDR3 coding DNA: TGTGCCAGCTCACCACAGGCGGGGACTAGCGGGGACACCGGGGAGCTGTTTTTT. Amino acid sequence: CASSPQAGTSGDTGELFF.

The chain links TRBV15 to TRBJ2-3, with D hard to call. This CDR3 has 17 amino acids. V was cut by 0 bases and J by 5 bases, with 18 bases left in between. In germline, CDR1 is LNHNV, CDR2 YYDKDF (reference sequence). The CDR3 coding sequence is TGTGCCACCAGCAGAGATGTGTCGGACCTTAGTGGAGATACGCAGTATTTT. As protein: CATSRDVSDLSGDTQYF. Variable domain in full (rest from reference TRBV15 and TRBJ2-3): DAMVIQNPRYQVTQFGKPVTLSCSQTLNHNVMYWYQQKSSQAPKLLFHYYDKDFNNEADTPDNFQSRRPNTSFCFLDIRSPGLGDTAMYLCATSRDVSDLSGDTQYFGPGTRLTVL.

This CDR3 is CASSFPSGGTDTQYF. The DNA for the CDR3 is TGTGCCAGCAGCTTCCCTAGCGGGGGCACAGATACGCAGTATTTT. This rearrangement joins TRBV5-4 to TRBJ2-3; TRBD2 agrees at 9 bases. The CDR3 has 15 residues. In germline, CDR1 is SGHNT, CDR2 YYREEE (reference sequence). Trimming at V came to 2 bases and at J to 1 base, leaving 2 bases not matched to a gene. The full variable domain, with the rest looked up from reference TRBV5-4 and TRBJ2-3, is ETGVTQSPTHLIKTRGQQVTLRCSSQSGHNTVSWYQQALGQGPQFIFQYYREEENGRGNFPPRFSGLQFPNYSSELNVNALELDDSALYLCASSFPSGGTDTQYFGPGTRLTVL.

CDR3: CASSPLGEGYTF. DNA for the CDR3: TGTGCCAGCTCACCATTAGGGGAAGGCTACACCTTC. V and J are TRBV18 and TRBJ1-2; TRBD1 is a possible D gene (5 bases). The length of the CDR3 is 12 residues. Trimming cost V 2 bases and J 8 bases, with 9 bases left between them. Germline assignment: CDR1 KGHSH and CDR2 LQKENI.

This rearrangement joins TRBV5-8 to TRBJ1-1; no clear D gene. Germline values: CDR1 SGHTS, CDR2 YDEGEE. This CDR3 has 16 residues. V was shortened by 1 base and J by 0 bases, with 13 bases between the two germline ends. The DNA for the CDR3 is TGTGCCAGCAGCTTGTCGCTCGGGATCCTGAACACTGAAGCTTTCTTT. Translating it yields CASSLSLGILNTEAFF. Drawing the rest from reference TRBV5-8 and TRBJ1-1, the complete variable domain is EAGVTQSPTHLIKTRGQQATLRCSPISGHTSVYWYQQALGLGLQFLLWYDEGEERNRGNFPPRFSGRQFPNYSSELNVNALELEDSALYLCASSLSLGILNTEAFFGQGTRLTVV.

The chain has TRBV5-4 and TRBJ2-7; 8 bases are shared with TRBD1. The V gene's germline CDR1 is SGHNT and CDR2 YYREEE (reference sequence). There are 17 residues in the CDR3. Trimming took 4 bases from V and 2 from J; bases not matched to a gene: 14. CDR3 DNA: TGTGCCAGCAGCATTGCGGGGCGAGACAGGGGAACCTACGAGCAGTACTTC. Protein: CASSIAGRDRGTYEQYF. The full variable domain, rest sourced from reference TRBV5-4 and TRBJ2-7, is ETGVTQSPTHLIKTRGQQVTLRCSSQSGHNTVSWYQQALGQGPQFIFQYYREEENGRGNFPPRFSGLQFPNYSSELNVNALELDDSALYLCASSIAGRDRGTYEQYFGPGTRLTVT.

This rearrangement joins TRBV6-5 to TRBJ2-7, with D perhaps TRBD1 or TRBD2 (5 bases each). The CDR3 has 15 residues. Germline loops: CDR1 MNHEY, CDR2 SVGAGI. V dropped 2 bases and J dropped 5 bases, with 16 bases sitting between them. In DNA, the CDR3 is TGTGCCAGCAGTTACGGGGCTAGAGGGGTCCACGAGCAGTACTTC. This gives the protein CASSYGARGVHEQYF.

The chain has TRBV6-6 and TRBJ2-7; 10 bases match TRBD2. The CDR3 contains 15 residues. Trimming cost V 5 bases and J 1 base; bases outside gene matches: 5. CDR1 is MNHNY and CDR2 is SVGAGI in the germline V gene (reference sequence). CDR3 sequence (DNA): TGTGCCAGCAGTACCTCTAGCGGGAGATCCTACGAGCAGTACTTC. Encoded protein: CASSTSSGRSYEQYF.

As regards this clone: A junction boundary mismatches the germline segment, possibly from a read error. The rearrangement uses TRBV5-1 and TRBJ2-3, with 8 bases aligning to TRBD2. The germline gives CDR1 SGHRS, CDR2 YFSETQ. The length of the CDR3 is 17 residues. CDR3 sequence reads: CASRLGPSGSPQDTQYF. The CDR3 DNA sequence: TGCGCCAGCAGATTGGGGCCCAGCGGGAGCCCTCAGGATACGCAGTATTTT.

The rearrangement links TRBV19 to TRBJ2-1; D may match TRBD1 or TRBD2 (6 bases each). The CDR3 contains 15 residues. V lost 4 bases to trimming and J lost 1 base, with 11 bases between them. From germline, CDR1 is LNHDA and CDR2 SQIVND (reference sequence). The CDR3 sequence: CASSTQGGSYNEQFF. In nucleotides, the CDR3 is TGTGCCAGTAGTACCCAAGGGGGGTCCTACAATGAGCAGTTCTTC.

The chain links TRBV5-8 to TRBJ1-1; the match to TRBD1 covers 7 bases. The junction had 13 bases not matched to a gene; V was cut back by 0 bases and J by 5 bases. This CDR3 is 17 amino acids long. The germline CDR1 and CDR2 sequences are SGHTS and YDEGEE. CDR3 sequence (DNA): TGTGCCAGCAGCTTGGGATCAAGTAGGGGGCGATTGACTGAAGCTTTCTTT. Its protein is CASSLGSSRGRLTEAFF. The variable domain in full, completed from reference TRBV5-8 and TRBJ1-1, reads EAGVTQSPTHLIKTRGQQATLRCSPISGHTSVYWYQQALGLGLQFLLWYDEGEERNRGNFPPRFSGRQFPNYSSELNVNALELEDSALYLCASSLGSSRGRLTEAFFGQGTRLTVV.

The V gene is TRBV5-5, the J gene TRBJ2-1; TRBD2 matches at 12 bases. V was clipped by 4 bases and J by 2 bases; unmatched bases: 4. The CDR3 totals 16 residues. The germline gives CDR1 SGHKS, CDR2 YYEKEE (reference sequence). CDR3 protein: CASSPSSGRAYNEQFF. Here the CDR3 DNA reads TGTGCCAGCAGCCCCTCTAGCGGGAGGGCCTACAATGAGCAGTTCTTC.